What follows are 19 T cell receptor beta chains derived from one specimen sequenced in a study of blood T cell repertoires in COVID-19 (dated by TCRdb to 2018 to 2021). Library method: the immunoSEQ multiplex PCR assay. Sourced from immuneACCESS, this table was stored by TCRdb with only in-frame sequences that have V and J called. A share of the clones is absent; for the studies checked, an unresolved V gene accounts for under half, and the remainder has no known explanation. This sample holds a few hundred thousand clones; approximately 82% were observed only once. Together, the top ten hold roughly 2.9% of the sample. Sequencing used peripheral blood. The source is a man aged 45-60 years with active or convalescent COVID-19.

In this sample, this clone turned up a few times. V and J are TRBV7-9 and TRBJ2-7, with 10 bases fitting TRBD2. The CDR3 loop spans 17 amino acids. V shed 5 bases and J 4 bases; nucleotides not matched to a gene: 14. Germline V gene data show CDR1 as SEHNR and CDR2 as FQNEAQ (reference sequence). CDR3 sequence: CASSPDPASSGGYEQYF. The DNA for the CDR3 is TGTGCCAGCAGCCCAGATCCCGCGTCTAGCGGGGGTTACGAGCAGTACTTC.

V usage is TRBV18 and J usage is TRBJ1-3, with unresolved D. CDR1 and CDR2 from the germline V gene are KGHSH and LQKENI. The V gene lost 2 bases and the J gene lost 1 base, with 9 bases spanning the gap. The length of the CDR3 is 15 residues. Here the CDR3 reads CASSPSGSSGNTIYF. The CDR3 nucleotides are TGTGCCAGCTCACCATCGGGGAGTTCTGGAAACACCATATATTTT.

This clone was picked up one time. The chain uses TRBV29-1 and TRBJ1-4; D is possibly TRBD1 (6 bases). Trimming pared 3 bases from V and 7 bases from J, leaving 12 bases between. This CDR3 is 13 amino acids long. CDR1 is SQVTM and CDR2 is ANQGSEA in the germline V gene. CDR3 in amino acids: CSVEGAGVEKLFF. CDR3 nucleotide sequence: TGCAGCGTTGAGGGGGCAGGAGTTGAAAAACTGTTTTTT. The variable domain in full, completed from reference TRBV29-1 and TRBJ1-4, reads SAVISQKPSRDICQRGTSLTIQCQVDSQVTMMFWYRQQPGQSLTLIATANQGSEATYESGFVIDKFPISRPNLTFSTLTVSNMSPEDSSIYLCSVEGAGVEKLFFGSGTQLSVL.

The rearrangement joins TRBV29-1 to TRBJ1-4; 8 positions agree with TRBD1. The V gene's germline CDR1 is SQVTM and CDR2 ANQGSEA. The CDR3 is 14 amino acids. V shed 6 bases and J 8 bases; nucleotides not matched to a gene: 11. CDR3 nucleotides: TGCAGCGTCGACACAGGGGGTGGGACGGAAAAACTGTTTTTT. Its protein product is CSVDTGGGTEKLFF.

The gene calls are TRBV4-1 and TRBJ1-1; 12 nucleotides agree with TRBD1. Losses at the gene ends were 4 bases for V and 4 bases for J; bases not matched to a gene: 13. Germline assignment: CDR1 MGHRA and CDR2 YSYEKL. This CDR3 region has 18 residues. The CDR3 spells CASSRGRDRGRMGTEAFF. In nucleotides, the CDR3 is TGCGCCAGCAGCCGGGGCCGGGACAGGGGGCGAATGGGCACTGAAGCTTTCTTT.

The CDR3 region is CASSLWERTEAFF. Here the CDR3 DNA reads TGTGCCAGCAGTTTATGGGAGCGCACTGAAGCTTTCTTT. The J gene is TRBJ1-1, the V gene TRBV27; D gene uncertain. The CDR3 runs 13 residues. CDR1 MNHEY and CDR2 SMNVEV come from the germline V gene (reference sequence). Deletions cut 1 base from V and 4 bases from J, with 7 bases between.

In its sample, this clone was seen a few times. The V call is TRBV4-1, the J call TRBJ1-5; 7 bases match TRBD1. There are 17 residues in the CDR3. J was trimmed by 3 bases and V by 0 bases; bases with no gene match: 8. Per the germline V gene, CDR1 is MGHRA and CDR2 is YSYEKL. The DNA of the CDR3 is TGCGCCAGCAGCCAAGATCTCGGGACAGTCTTCAATCAGCCCCAGCATTTT. This translates into CASSQDLGTVFNQPQHF.

This CDR3 is CASSENTGDNQPQHF. As DNA, the CDR3 is TGTGCCAGCAGCGAAAACACAGGGGACAATCAGCCCCAGCATTTT. This chain uses TRBV28 with TRBJ1-5, with TRBD1 identical over 7 bases. This CDR3 region has 15 residues. V was clipped by 6 bases and J by 3 bases; unmatched bases: 8. The V gene's germline CDR1 is MDHEN and CDR2 SYDVKM.

In this sample, this clone turned up once. The chain joins TRBV10-2 to TRBJ2-2; 12 nucleotides line up with TRBD2. There are 14 residues in the CDR3. Unmatched junction bases numbered 3, after V lost 6 bases and J lost 7 bases. Germline CDR1 WSHSY, CDR2 SAAADI. The CDR3 loop reads CASRTSGSNGELFF. For the CDR3, the DNA is TGCGCCAGCAGGACTAGCGGGAGTAACGGGGAGCTGTTTTTT.

The V and J genes are TRBV12-3 or TRBV12-4 and TRBJ1-1; no definite D call. V was shortened by 5 bases and J by 11 bases, with 18 bases between the two germline ends. The CDR3 sequence is 13 residues long. CDR3 amino acids: CASSPGLKDRAFF. Written as DNA, the CDR3 is TGTGCCAGCAGTCCCGGACTAAAAGATCGGGCTTTCTTT.

The chain uses TRBV6-1 and TRBJ1-5; perhaps TRBD1 as D (5 bases). This CDR3 region has 16 residues. Germline CDR1 is MNHNS and CDR2 is SASEGT. Trimming removed 2 bases at V and 5 bases at J, with 16 bases between. The CDR3 nucleotides are TGTGCCAGCAGTGAATACGGTTGGACAACCTATCAGCCCCAGCATTTT. Its translation is CASSEYGWTTYQPQHF.

The chain couples TRBV6-5 to TRBJ2-7, with 9 positions matching TRBD1. The germline V gene encodes CDR1 MNHEY and CDR2 SVGAGI. Trimming at V came to 7 bases and at J to 7 bases, leaving 11 bases not matched to a gene. The CDR3 consists of 14 residues. In DNA form, the CDR3 reads TGTGCCAGCAATCGGGACAGGGTAATACGAGAGCAGTACTTC. Residues: CASNRDRVIREQYF.

J is TRBJ2-7 and V is TRBV3-1 (or the pseudogene TRBV3-2); 8 nucleotides match TRBD2. V dropped 4 bases and J dropped 7; count of bases not matched to a gene: 12. This CDR3 region has 15 residues. CDR1 and CDR2 (germline): LGHDT, YNNKEL (reference sequence). CDR3 nucleotide sequence: TGTGCCAGCAGCCCTCCGGGGAGCGGGAGCCAGGAGCAGTACTTC. This gives the protein CASSPPGSGSQEQYF.

V and J are TRBV15 and TRBJ1-5; D may be TRBD1 (5 bases). The CDR3 runs to 15 residues. The ends were cut back, 8 bases at V and 6 bases at J, with 20 bases in the middle. From germline, CDR1 is LNHNV and CDR2 YYDKDF (reference sequence). The CDR3 DNA reads TGTGCCACCGGGAGAGGGGTTAGTGAGGGTCAGCCCCAGCATTTT. Its protein product is CATGRGVSEGQPQHF.

The CDR3 DNA reads as TGTGCCAGCAGTTCATTGACAGGGAATGAAAAACTGTTTTTT. It codes for CASSSLTGNEKLFF. The V and J genes are TRBV28 and TRBJ1-4, with 7 positions matching TRBD1. The germline V gene has CDR1 MDHEN and CDR2 SYDVKM. After removal of 4 bases from V and 5 bases from J, the junction contained 4 bases not matched to a gene. The CDR3 totals 14 residues. Filled out from reference TRBV28 and TRBJ1-4, the complete variable domain reads DVKVTQSSRYLVKRTGEKVFLECVQDMDHENMFWYRQDPGLGLRLIYFSYDVKMKEKGDIPEGYSVSREKKERFSLILESASTNQTSMYLCASSSLTGNEKLFFGSGTQLSVL.

The V and J genes are TRBV29-1 and TRBJ1-3, with TRBD1 as a possible D gene (6 bases). Trimming took 5 bases from V and 0 from J, leaving 8 bases between them. This CDR3 is 13 amino acids long. Germline V gives CDR1 SQVTM, CDR2 ANQGSEA. The CDR3 sequence: CSVSDSSGNTIYF. CDR3 bases: TGCAGCGTTTCGGACAGCTCTGGAAACACCATATATTTT.

This clone was seen repeatedly, ten times or more. The V gene is TRBV14, the J gene TRBJ2-1; a weak D match, TRBD1 (5 bases). V shed 0 bases and J shed 4 bases, with 13 bases lying between them. CDR3 length: 16 amino acids. Germline CDR1 and CDR2: SGHDN and FVKESK. The DNA of the CDR3 is TGTGCCAGCAGCCAAGAAGGCAGGGTCGCTTACAATGAGCAGTTCTTC. Translation gives CASSQEGRVAYNEQFF. Complete variable domain (other parts from reference TRBV14 and TRBJ2-1): EAGVTQFPSHSVIEKGQTVTLRCDPISGHDNLYWYRRVMGKEIKFLLHFVKESKQDESGMPNNRFLAERTGGTYSTLKVQPAELEDSGVYFCASSQEGRVAYNEQFFGPGTRLTVL.

This clone was counted a single time. The chain links TRBV2 to TRBJ2-1; D perhaps matches TRBD2 (6 bases). CDR3 length equals 15 residues. V was pared by 5 bases and J by 4 bases, with 15 bases between. Germline V gives CDR1 SNHLY, CDR2 FYNNEI. The CDR3 protein is CASSRGTFPYNEQFF. CDR3 sequence (DNA): TGTGCCAGCAGTCGAGGGACTTTTCCTTACAATGAGCAGTTCTTC.

This clone has just a few counts. The identical CDR3 is also encoded by other nucleotide sequences in the sample. This chain links TRBV28 with TRBJ2-2; TRBD2 aligns across 9 bases. Germline V gene lookup returns CDR1 MDHEN and CDR2 SYDVKM. V gave up 3 bases and J gave up 2 bases; unmatched junction bases: 4. The CDR3 runs to 16 residues. The CDR3 coding sequence is TGTGCCAGCAGTTTTTCACTAGCGGGCAACACCGGGGAGCTGTTTTTT. It yields the protein CASSFSLAGNTGELFF.